This TCR beta chain was sequenced in a study of blood T cells in healthy people across ages. General study findings and limits: What prevented conclusive comparison of naive and antigen-experienced cells was that PBMCs were unsorted. Expanded clonotype changes were possibly confounded by unknown donor CMV status.

The CDR3 runs to 14 residues. The V segment lost 8 bases and the J segment 3 bases; nucleotides outside the gene matches: 6. Germline CDR1 and CDR2: SGHAT and FQNNGV. Isolation of PBMCs gave at least 6.5 million cells per sample. A second PCR of 7 to 11 cycles used a sample-barcoded 5' primer and a J-beta primer mix. MiXCR, applied by TCRdb to the 5' RACE reads, yields one record per CDR3 protein. This table holds hundreds of thousands of distinct CDR3 sequences, roughly 41% found once. A word on this clonotype: Its target is not known.

The sequenced sample consisted of blood. This chain joins TRBV11-2 and TRBJ2-7; 11 bases are shared with TRBD2. The TCR comes from an older man in good health. The CDR3 loop reads CASGYGTSGYEQYF. The CDR3 nucleotides are TGTGCCAGCGGTTACGGGACTAGCGGCTACGAGCAGTACTTC.